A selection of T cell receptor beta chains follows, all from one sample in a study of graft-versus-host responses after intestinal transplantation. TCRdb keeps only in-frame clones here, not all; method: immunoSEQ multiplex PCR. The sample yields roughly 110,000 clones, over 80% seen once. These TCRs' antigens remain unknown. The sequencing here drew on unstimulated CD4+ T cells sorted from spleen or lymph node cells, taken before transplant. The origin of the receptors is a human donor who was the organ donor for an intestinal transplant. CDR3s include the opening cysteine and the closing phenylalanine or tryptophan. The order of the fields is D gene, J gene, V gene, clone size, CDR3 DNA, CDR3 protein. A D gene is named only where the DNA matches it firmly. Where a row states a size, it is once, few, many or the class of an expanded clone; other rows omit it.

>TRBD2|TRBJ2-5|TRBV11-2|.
TGTGCCAGCAGCCCAACAATCGGACTAGCACAAGAGACCCAGTACTTC
CASSPTIGLAQETQYF
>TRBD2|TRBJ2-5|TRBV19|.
TGTGCCAGTAGTATAGGAGTTGGGACTAGCCCCGGGACCCAGTACTTC
CASSIGVGTSPGTQYF
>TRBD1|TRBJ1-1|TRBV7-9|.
TGTGCCAGCAGCTTGGGACAGGGTAGCACTGAAGCTTTCTTT
CASSLGQGSTEAFF
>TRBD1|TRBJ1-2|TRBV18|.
TGTGCCAGCTCACCACAACCCGGGACAGAAGCGGATGGCTACACCTTC
CASSPQPGTEADGYTF
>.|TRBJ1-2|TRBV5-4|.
TGTGCCAGCAGCTTGGTGGGGAACTATGGCTACACCTTC
CASSLVGNYGYTF
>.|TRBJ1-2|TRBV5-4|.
TGTGCCAGCAGCTTGGGCCAAGGGGACCGGGGCTACACCTTC
CASSLGQGDRGYTF
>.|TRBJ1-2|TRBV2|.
TGTGCCAGCAGTGGTTGGCTTAACTATGGCTACACCTTC
CASSGWLNYGYTF
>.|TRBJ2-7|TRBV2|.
TGTGCCAGCAGCCCCCGGACTGCCCTATCCGTCTACGAGCAGTACTTC
CASSPRTALSVYEQYF
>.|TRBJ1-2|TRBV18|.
TGTGCCAGCTCGGAGACAGAAGATGGCTACACCTTC
CASSETEDGYTF
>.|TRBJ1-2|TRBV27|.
TGTGCCAGCAGCCCCCTGGGCCAGAATGGCTACACCTTC
CASSPLGQNGYTF
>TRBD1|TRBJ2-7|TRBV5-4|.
TGTGCCAGCAGCTTGGGACAGGGCTCCTACGAGCAGTACTTC
CASSLGQGSYEQYF
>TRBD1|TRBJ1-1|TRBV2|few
TGTGCCAAACAGGGGGCCCCTGAAGCTTTCTTT
CAKQGAPEAFF
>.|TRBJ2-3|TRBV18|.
TGTGCCAGCTCACCACCTGGGGCCCCAGATACGCAGTATTTT
CASSPPGAPDTQYF
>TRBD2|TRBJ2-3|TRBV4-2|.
TGTGCCAGCAGCCAAGGAATCGTAAGCGGGAGAGGAATGCATACGCAGTATTTT
CASSQGIVSGRGMHTQYF
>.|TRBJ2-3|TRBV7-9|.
TGTGCCAGCAGCTTAGCGCATAAGGATACGCAGTATTTT
CASSLAHKDTQYF
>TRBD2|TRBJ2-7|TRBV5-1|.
TGCGCCAGCAGCTTGGAGGCGGGAGGGCCCTACGAGCAGTACTTC
CASSLEAGGPYEQYF
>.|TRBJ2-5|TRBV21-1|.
TGTGCCAGCAGCAAAGGAAGAGCTAGCGGGGGGGAACCGCCGGAGACCCAGTACTTC
CASSKGRASGGEPPETQYF
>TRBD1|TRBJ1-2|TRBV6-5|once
TGTGCCAGCAGTACTCGGCAGGGGGTAAACTATGGCTACACCTTC
CASSTRQGVNYGYTF
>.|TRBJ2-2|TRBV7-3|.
TGTGCCAGCAGCTTAAGCCGAGGGGGAAGCACCGGGGAGCTGTTTTTT
CASSLSRGGSTGELFF
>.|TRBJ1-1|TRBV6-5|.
TGTGCCAGCAGTTTATCGGGACAAGGTGGGACTGAAGCTTTCTTT
CASSLSGQGGTEAFF
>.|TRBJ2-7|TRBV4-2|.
TGTGCCAGCAGCCAAGGGGGCGCAGACGAAGAGCAGTACTTC
CASSQGGADEEQYF
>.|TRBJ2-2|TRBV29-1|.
TGCAGCGTTAAACAGCCGCCCCTAACCGGGGAGCTGTTTTTT
CSVKQPPLTGELFF
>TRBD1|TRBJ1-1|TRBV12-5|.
TGTGCTAGTGGTTTGGCCCTGGGACAGGGAGGCACTGAAGCTTTCTTT
CASGLALGQGGTEAFF
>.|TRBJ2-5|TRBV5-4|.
TGTGCCAGCAGCTTGCCCAGGATTGAGACCCAGTACTTC
CASSLPRIETQYF
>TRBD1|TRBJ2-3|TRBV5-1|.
TGCGCCAGCAGACCAACAACAGGGGTGGTAGATACGCAGTATTTT
CASRPTTGVVDTQYF
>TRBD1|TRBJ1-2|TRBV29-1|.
TGCAGCGTTGAGCGGACAGGAACTGGCTACACCTTC
CSVERTGTGYTF
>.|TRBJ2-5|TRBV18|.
TGTGCCAGCTCACCACCGGCCAGCGGGCGAGAGCAGTACTTC
CASSPPASGREQYF
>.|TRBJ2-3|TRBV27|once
TGTGCCAGCACCTGGGCAGGGGCTTCAGATACGCAGTATTTT
CASTWAGASDTQYF
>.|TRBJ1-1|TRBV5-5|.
TGTGCCAGCAGCACAGACGTGAACACTGAAGCTTTCTTT
CASSTDVNTEAFF
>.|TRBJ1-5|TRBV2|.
TGTGCCAGCAGTGACTCCCGAGTGCAGCCCCAGCATTTT
CASSDSRVQPQHF
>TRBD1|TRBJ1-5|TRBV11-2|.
TGTGCCAGCAGCTACGGACAGGCCCCTGGGAGCAATCAGCCCCAGCATTTT
CASSYGQAPGSNQPQHF